The next 8 T cell receptor beta chains were all read from a single sample in a study of cytomegalovirus exposure and HLA in healthy donors. Researchers ran the PCR with 60 Vbeta and 13 Jbeta primers. The data were produced by immunoSEQ multiplex PCR, yet TCRdb's version contains in-frame clones alone and is incomplete. The sample holds under 200,000 clones, roughly 85% seen once. Sequenced: PBMCs. These receptors all stem from a man aged 45-65 years in good health and CMV-seropositive.

The chain couples TRBV7-6 to TRBJ2-1; 9 nucleotides align to TRBD1. Trimming cost V 5 bases and J 4 bases; bases outside gene matches: 12. This CDR3 is 17 amino acids long. Germline V gene data show CDR1 as SGHVS and CDR2 as FNYEAQ. The CDR3 sequence: CASSLGPGQGIYNEQFF. The CDR3 DNA follows: TGTGCCAGCAGCCTGGGACCGGGACAGGGTATTTACAATGAGCAGTTCTTC.

CDR3 nucleotide sequence: TGTGCCAGCTCACCAAAGCAGGGTAATTATGAGCAGTTCTTC. Its protein is CASSPKQGNYEQFF. The gene calls are TRBV18 and TRBJ2-1; perhaps TRBD1 as D (5 bases). Trimming shortened V by 2 bases and J by 8 bases, and 13 bases separated the two germline ends. The CDR3 extends over 14 amino acids. Germline-derived CDR1 and CDR2 are KGHSH and LQKENI.

This clone has a single count. The V gene is TRBV6-6, the J gene TRBJ2-1, with TRBD2 identical over 7 bases. The CDR3 has 13 residues. After removal of 6 bases from V and 5 bases from J, the junction contained 4 bases not matched to a gene. Germline V gene data show CDR1 as MNHNY and CDR2 as SVGAGI (reference sequence). The CDR3 protein is CASSPGLHNEQFF. As DNA, the CDR3 is TGTGCCAGCAGCCCGGGACTACACAATGAGCAGTTCTTC.

This chain joins TRBV4-3 and TRBJ1-4; tentatively, D is TRBD1 (6 bases). The V gene lost 4 bases and the J gene lost 0 bases, with 12 bases spanning the gap. Germline lookup yields CDR1 LGHNA and CDR2 YSLEER. CDR3 size: 16 residues. The CDR3 bases are TGCGCCAGCAGCCTAAACCCAGGGGCAACTAATGAAAAACTGTTTTTT. Translating it yields CASSLNPGATNEKLFF.

Only a few counts were recorded for this clone. The chain combines TRBV5-4 with TRBJ2-5; 8 bases align to TRBD1. V gave up 0 bases and J gave up 5 bases; unmatched junction bases: 6. Looked up from germline, CDR1 is SGHNT and CDR2 is YYREEE (reference sequence). CDR3 size: 15 residues. CDR3 DNA: TGTGCCAGCAGCTTGGAGACAGGGGTGGTTGAGACCCAGTACTTC. Its protein product is CASSLETGVVETQYF. The full variable domain, completed using reference TRBV5-4 and TRBJ2-5, is ETGVTQSPTHLIKTRGQQVTLRCSSQSGHNTVSWYQQALGQGPQFIFQYYREEENGRGNFPPRFSGLQFPNYSSELNVNALELDDSALYLCASSLETGVVETQYFGPGTRLLVL.

The CDR3 sequence: CASSPRGQGITDTQYF. The CDR3 bases are TGTGCCAGCAGCCCGCGGGGACAGGGTATCACAGATACGCAGTATTTT. The gene calls are TRBV11-2 and TRBJ2-3, with 9 bases identical to TRBD1. The trim removed 5 bases at V and 2 bases at J, leaving 8 bases unmatched. Germline V gene data show CDR1 as SGHAT and CDR2 as FQNNGV. This CDR3 region has 16 residues.

The V and J genes are TRBV29-1 and TRBJ2-3; D uncertain. The CDR3 has 14 amino acids. Germline CDR1 is SQVTM and CDR2 is ANQGSEA. V lost 3 bases, J lost 1 base, and 11 bases lay in between. The CDR3 DNA reads as TGCAGCGTTGATGAGGCAGCAGGCACAGATACGCAGTATTTT. Its protein product is CSVDEAAGTDTQYF.

In the case of this clone: Other DNA sequences in this specimen translate into the identical CDR3. This chain connects TRBV27 to TRBJ1-6, with 9 positions matching TRBD1. Germline-derived CDR1 and CDR2 are MNHEY and SMNVEV (reference sequence). The V gene end was trimmed by 3 bases and the J gene end by 7 bases; junction bases not matched to a gene: 4. The CDR3 consists of 15 residues. CDR3 residues: CASSLSGTGNSPLHF. In DNA, the CDR3 is TGTGCCAGCAGTTTGTCCGGGACAGGGAATTCACCCCTCCACTTT.